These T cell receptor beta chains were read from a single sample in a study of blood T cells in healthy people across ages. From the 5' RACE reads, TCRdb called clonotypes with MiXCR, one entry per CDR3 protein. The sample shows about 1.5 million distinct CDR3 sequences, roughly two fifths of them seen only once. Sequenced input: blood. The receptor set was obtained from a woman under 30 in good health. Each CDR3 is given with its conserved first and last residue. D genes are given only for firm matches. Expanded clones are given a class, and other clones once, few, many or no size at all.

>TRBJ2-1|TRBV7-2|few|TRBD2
CASSSPLLAGASNEQFF
TGTGCCAGCAGCTCCCCCCTCCTAGCGGGAGCGTCAAATGAGCAGTTCTTC
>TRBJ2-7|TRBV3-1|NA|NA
CASSQIAGKNEQYF
TGTGCCAGCAGCCAAATCGCCGGGAAAAATGAGCAGTACTTC
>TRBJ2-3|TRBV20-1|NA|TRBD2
CSASRAGITDTQYF
TGCAGTGCTAGCAGAGCGGGGATCACAGATACGCAGTATTTT
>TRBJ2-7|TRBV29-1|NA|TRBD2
CSVESGLAYNEQYF
TGCAGCGTTGAATCCGGACTAGCGTACAATGAGCAGTACTTC
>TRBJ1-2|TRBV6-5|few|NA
CASSANGAGGYTF
TGTGCCAGCAGCGCAAACGGGGCAGGGGGCTACACCTTC
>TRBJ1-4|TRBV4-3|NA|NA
CASSQVQGVTNEKLFF
TGCGCCAGCAGCCAAGTGCAAGGGGTAACTAATGAAAAACTGTTTTTT
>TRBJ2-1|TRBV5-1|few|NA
CASSLGQRGYNEQFF
TGCGCCAGCAGCTTGGGGCAGAGAGGGTACAATGAGCAGTTCTTC
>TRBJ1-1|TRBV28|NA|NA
CASSFGPMGAFF
TGTGCCAGCAGTTTTGGGCCGATGGGAGCTTTCTTT
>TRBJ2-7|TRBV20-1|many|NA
CSARDTSSYEQYF
TGCAGTGCTAGGGACACGAGCTCCTACGAGCAGTACTTC
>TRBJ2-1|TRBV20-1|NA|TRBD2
CSLERGLYNEQFF
TGCAGTTTGGAGCGGGGACTATACAATGAGCAGTTCTTC
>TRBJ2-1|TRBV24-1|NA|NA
CATSDGQNWGYNEQFF
TGTGCCACCAGTGATGGACAGAATTGGGGCTACAATGAGCAGTTCTTC
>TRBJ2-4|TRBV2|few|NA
CASSADPLGSIQYF
TGTGCCAGCAGTGCCGACCCCCTAGGGAGCATTCAGTACTTC
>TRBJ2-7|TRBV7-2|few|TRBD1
CASSPLTGLYYEQYF
TGTGCCAGCAGCCCCCTGACAGGGCTTTATTACGAGCAGTACTTC
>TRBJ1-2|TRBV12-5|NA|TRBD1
CACGPGQARGGYTF
TGTGCTTGTGGACCGGGACAGGCGAGGGGTGGCTACACCTTC
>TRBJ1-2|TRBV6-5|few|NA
CASSYNRAFYGYTF
TGTGCCAGCAGTTACAACAGGGCCTTTTATGGCTACACCTTC
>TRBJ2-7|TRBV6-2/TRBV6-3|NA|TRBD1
CASSGQGQIYEQYF
TGTGCCAGCAGTGGACAGGGACAGATCTACGAGCAGTACTTC
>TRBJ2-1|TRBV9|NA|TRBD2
CASSVVGAGGPSNEQFF
TGTGCCAGCAGCGTAGTTGGTGCGGGGGGGCCATCCAATGAGCAGTTCTTC
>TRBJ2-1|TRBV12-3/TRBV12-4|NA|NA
CASSGDVVRGEETQFF
TGTGCCAGCAGTGGGGACGTAGTGAGGGGAGAAGAGACCCAGTTCTTC
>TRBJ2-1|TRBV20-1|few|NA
CSARGGGRSSYNEQFF
TGCAGTGCCAGGGGTGGGGGTAGGAGCTCCTACAATGAGCAGTTCTTC
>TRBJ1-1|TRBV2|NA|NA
CASSVMDGTEAFF
TGTGCCAGCAGTGTCATGGATGGCACTGAAGCTTTCTTT
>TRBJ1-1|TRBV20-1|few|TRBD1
CSARRRDSLNTEAFF
TGCAGTGCTAGACGGCGGGACAGTTTGAACACTGAAGCTTTCTTT
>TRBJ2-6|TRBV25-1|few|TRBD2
CASSAPGSSGSRSGANVLTF
TGTGCCAGCAGTGCCCCAGGGTCTAGCGGGAGCCGCTCTGGGGCCAACGTCCTGACTTTC
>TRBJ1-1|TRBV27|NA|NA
CASSPYLRVGDTEAFF
TGTGCCAGCAGTCCGTATCTCAGGGTAGGGGACACTGAAGCTTTCTTT
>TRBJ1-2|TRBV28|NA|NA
CASSPADYGYTF
TGTGCCAGCAGTCCCGCGGACTATGGCTACACCTTC
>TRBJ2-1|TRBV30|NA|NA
CAWSSSREQFF
TGTGCCTGGAGTTCGTCGCGAGAGCAGTTCTTC
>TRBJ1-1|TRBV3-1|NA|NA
CASSHSHLNTEAFF
TGTGCCAGCAGCCACTCCCACCTGAACACTGAAGCTTTCTTT
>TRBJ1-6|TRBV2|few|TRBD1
CASEGQGLSPLHF
TGTGCCAGCGAAGGACAGGGTTTATCACCCCTCCACTTT
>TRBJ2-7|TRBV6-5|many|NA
CASSYGGAAYEQYF
TGTGCCAGCAGTTATGGGGGCGCCGCCTACGAGCAGTACTTC
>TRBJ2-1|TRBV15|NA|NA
CATSITGDEQFF
TGTGCCACCAGCATCACGGGGGATGAGCAGTTCTTC
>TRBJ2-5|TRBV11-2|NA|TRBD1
CASSGDRLLYVQYF
TGTGCCAGCAGTGGGGACAGGCTCCTCTACGTGCAGTACTTC
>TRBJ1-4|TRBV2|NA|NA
CASSDPATNEKLFF
TGTGCCAGCAGTGACCCTGCAACTAATGAAAAACTGTTTTTT
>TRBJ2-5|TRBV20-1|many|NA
CSASGLGKETQYF
TGCAGTGCGTCCGGGCTGGGTAAAGAGACCCAGTACTTC
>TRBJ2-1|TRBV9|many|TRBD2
CASSGGLAAYNEQFF
TGTGCCAGCAGCGGGGGACTAGCAGCCTACAATGAGCAGTTCTTC